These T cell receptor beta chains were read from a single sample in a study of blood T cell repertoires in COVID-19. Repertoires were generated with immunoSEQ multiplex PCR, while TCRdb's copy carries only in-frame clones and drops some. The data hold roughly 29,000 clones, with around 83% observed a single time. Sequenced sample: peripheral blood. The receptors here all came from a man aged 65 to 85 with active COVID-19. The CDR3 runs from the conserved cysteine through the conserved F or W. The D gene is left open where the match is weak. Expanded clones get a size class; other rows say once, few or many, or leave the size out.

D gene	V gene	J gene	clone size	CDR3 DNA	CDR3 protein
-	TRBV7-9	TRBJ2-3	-	TGTGCCAGCAGCTTAGGTTACACAGATACGCAGTATTTT	CASSLGYTDTQYF
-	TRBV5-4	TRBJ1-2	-	TGTGCCAGCAGCTTGATACAGGTCAACTATGGCTACACCTTC	CASSLIQVNYGYTF
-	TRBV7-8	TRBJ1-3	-	TGTGCCAGCACAGGGGTGGGAAACACCATATATTTT	CASTGVGNTIYF
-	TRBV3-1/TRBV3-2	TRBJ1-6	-	TGTGCCAGCAACAGACTAGATTCACCCCTCCACTTT	CASNRLDSPLHF
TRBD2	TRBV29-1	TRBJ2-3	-	TGCAGCGTTAGTCCCGGGACTAGCGGGAGGTGGAGCACAGATACGCAGTATTTT	CSVSPGTSGRWSTDTQYF
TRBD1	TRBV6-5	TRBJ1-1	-	TGTGCCAGCAGTCCGACAGGGAGCACTGAAGCTTTCTTT	CASSPTGSTEAFF
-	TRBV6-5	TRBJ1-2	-	TGTGCCAGCAGGGCAGACTATGGCTACACCTTC	CASRADYGYTF
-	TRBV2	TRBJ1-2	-	TGTGCCAGCGCGGGGGGAGCTAACTATGGCTACACCTTC	CASAGGANYGYTF
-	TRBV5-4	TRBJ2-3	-	TGTGCCAGCAGCTTGGCTTTGCAGGGGAAAGATACGCAGTATTTT	CASSLALQGKDTQYF
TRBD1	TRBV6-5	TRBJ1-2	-	TGTGCCAGCAGTTACTCACGGACAGGGGGGGGCTATGGCTACACCTTC	CASSYSRTGGGYGYTF
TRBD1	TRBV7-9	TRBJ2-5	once	TGTGCCAGCAGCCATACCGGGACAGGGGGCGGGGAGACCCAGTACTTC	CASSHTGTGGGETQYF
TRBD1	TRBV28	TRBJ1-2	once	TGTGCCAGCAGGCCCATAACAGGGGTGTTTGGCTACACCTTC	CASRPITGVFGYTF
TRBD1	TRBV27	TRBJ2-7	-	TGTGCCAGCAGCGGACAGGCAAGCCTCTACGAGCAGTACTTC	CASSGQASLYEQYF
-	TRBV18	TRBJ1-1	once	TGTGCCAGCTCACCTTTCCAGGAAAACACTGAAGCTTTCTTT	CASSPFQENTEAFF
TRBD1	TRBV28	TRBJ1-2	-	TGTGCCAGCAGTTCCCGGACAGGCCCCTACTATGGCTACACCTTC	CASSSRTGPYYGYTF
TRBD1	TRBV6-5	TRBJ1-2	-	TGTGCCAGCAGTTACACGGGACAGGTGCACTATGGCTACACCTTC	CASSYTGQVHYGYTF
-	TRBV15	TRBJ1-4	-	TGTGCCACCAGTCGGTACAATGAAAAACTGTTTTTT	CATSRYNEKLFF
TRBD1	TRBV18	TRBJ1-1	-	TGTGCCAGCTCACCTAAGACAGGGGCGGGTGAAGCTTTCTTT	CASSPKTGAGEAFF
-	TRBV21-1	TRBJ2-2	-	TGTGCCAGCAGCGAGAGGGGGTCCCGGGACAGGGCGCCCGGGGAGCTGTTTTTT	CASSERGSRDRAPGELFF
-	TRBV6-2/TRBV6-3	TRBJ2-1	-	TGTGCCAGCAGCCACGGGCAACAGGGCCGTCGGGAGCAGTTCTTC	CASSHGQQGRREQFF
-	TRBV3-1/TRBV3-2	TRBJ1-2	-	TGTGCCAGCAGCCAATCTCTAGCAGGCGGCTACACCTTC	CASSQSLAGGYTF
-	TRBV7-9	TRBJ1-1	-	TGTGCCAGCAGCTCCCTCCGGACAATCGAGAACACTGAAGCTTTCTTT	CASSSLRTIENTEAFF
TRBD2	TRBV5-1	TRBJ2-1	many	TGCGCCAGCAGCTTGACTAGCGGGGTCCCCCAAACCTACAATGAGCAGTTCTTC	CASSLTSGVPQTYNEQFF
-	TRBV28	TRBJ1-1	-	TGTGCCAGCATGGACAGCTCGAACACTGAAGCTTTCTTT	CASMDSSNTEAFF
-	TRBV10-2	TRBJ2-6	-	TGCGCCAGCAGTGACAGGGGTGGAGGGGCCAACGTCCTGACTTTC	CASSDRGGGANVLTF
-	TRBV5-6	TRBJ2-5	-	TGTGCCAGCAGCTTATCGGCTAGCCAACAGACCCAGTACTTC	CASSLSASQQTQYF
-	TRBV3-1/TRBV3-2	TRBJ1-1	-	TGTGCCAGCAGCCAACAAGTACGGGGTGAAGCTTTCTTT	CASSQQVRGEAFF
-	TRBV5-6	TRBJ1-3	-	TGTGCCAGCAGGTACGACAGGACTGGAAACACCATATATTTT	CASRYDRTGNTIYF
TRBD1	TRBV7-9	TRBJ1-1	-	TGTGCCAGCAGCTCACAGGGGGTTACTGAAGCTTTCTTT	CASSSQGVTEAFF
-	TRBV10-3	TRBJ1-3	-	TGTGCCATCGGACCAGGGATCCCCTCTGGAAACACCATATATTTT	CAIGPGIPSGNTIYF
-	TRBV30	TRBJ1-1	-	TGTGCCTGGAGTGTACAAGGGGCATCAGCTTTCTTT	CAWSVQGASAFF
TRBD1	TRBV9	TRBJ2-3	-	TGTGCCAGCAGCCCCAGACAGGGACGGAACACAGATACGCAGTATTTT	CASSPRQGRNTDTQYF
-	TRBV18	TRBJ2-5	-	TGTGCCAGCTCACCCGACAGGCAAGAGACCCAGTACTTC	CASSPDRQETQYF